One T cell receptor beta chain is described in this entry. The data derive from a study of T cell changes during pregnancy in multiple sclerosis. Trimming removed 6 bases at V and 1 base at J, with 9 bases between. The CDR3 is 13 amino acids. The V gene's germline CDR1 is SEHNR and CDR2 FQNEAQ (reference sequence). The method was immunoSEQ multiplex PCR; TCRdb's version includes in-frame clones alone and lacks a portion of them. The repertoire holds tens of thousands of clones, with roughly 90% as singletons. The V and J genes are TRBV7-9 and TRBJ2-5, with D hard to call. The sample consisted of CD8+ T cells from peripheral blood mononuclear cells, taken before pregnancy. The TCR originated in a female donor with multiple sclerosis, enrolled in a pregnancy study. CDR3 sequence (DNA): TGTGCCAGCAGGACGGGTATCCAAGAGACCCAGTACTTC. This gives the protein CASRTGIQETQYF.